The sample holds many counts of the clone carrying this T cell receptor (beta chain). What it binds is unknown. The sample belongs to a study of early T cells in non-severe SARS-CoV-2 infection. Whole-study context: Investigators sequenced bulk RNA drawn from unsorted whole blood, and chains remained unpaired. Study-level results: VDJdb matches were skewed toward anti-spike CD8 T cell responses.

The CDR3 consists of 14 residues. Germline V lookup: CDR1 DFQATT, CDR2 SNEGSKA (reference sequence). The trim removed 5 bases at V and 3 bases at J, leaving 6 bases unmatched. Individual cDNA molecules received unique molecular identifiers during library preparation. TCRdb analysed the 5' RACE reads with MiXCR anew, one entry per CDR3 protein. Of roughly 80,000 distinct CDR3 sequences listed, around 8.7% are singletons. This receptor was obtained from an adult who was a healthcare worker with PCR-confirmed SARS-CoV-2 infection or an uninfected control (not recorded which). The V and J genes are TRBV20-1 and TRBJ2-7; 11 bases are shared with TRBD1. The sequencing sample was made of whole blood. CDR3 bases: TGCAGTGCTGCCCAAGGGACAGGGGGCTACGAGCAGTACTTC. This gives the protein CSAAQGTGGYEQYF.